A selection of T cell receptor beta chains follows, all from one sample in a study of immune heterogeneity within non-small cell lung tumors. Each CDR3 protein gets one entry after TCRdb re-called the multiplex PCR reads with MiXCR. The sample yields 15,000 or so distinct CDR3 sequences, roughly 29% seen once. The sequenced sample was lung tumor tissue. Every receptor here comes from a woman between 50 and 59 years old with non-small cell lung cancer. Each CDR3 is given with its conserved first and last residue. D genes are given only for firm matches. Clone size, where shown, is once, few, many, or a class for clones that have expanded.

clone_size,j_call,v_call,d_call,cdr3_length,cdr3_aa,cdr3_nt
many,TRBJ2-7,TRBV11-2,TRBD2,18,CASSLEPPLSGIPYEQYF,TGTGCCAGCAGCTTAGAACCCCCCCTGAGCGGGATCCCCTACGAGCAGTACTTC
many,TRBJ2-5,TRBV2,-,15,CASSVIGGPQETQYF,TGTGCCAGCAGTGTCATAGGCGGTCCCCAAGAGACCCAGTACTTC
-,TRBJ2-1,TRBV7-9,TRBD2,13,CASSLGTSNEQFF,TGTGCCAGCAGCTTAGGGACTAGCAATGAGCAGTTCTTC
-,TRBJ2-3,TRBV2,-,18,CASSEDWPQGLSTDTQYF,TGTGCCAGCAGTGAAGATTGGCCACAAGGATTAAGCACAGATACGCAGTATTTT
many,TRBJ1-3,TRBV4-1,-,13,CASSPVSGNTIYF,TGCGCCAGCAGCCCCGTCTCTGGAAACACCATATATTTT
-,TRBJ1-2,TRBV28,-,15,CASRRSQGLGYGYTF,TGTGCCAGCAGAAGGTCACAGGGCTTAGGCTATGGCTACACCTTC
-,TRBJ2-7,TRBV5-1,-,14,CASSPADRFVEQYF,TGCGCCAGCAGCCCAGCCGACAGGTTTGTCGAGCAGTACTTC
many,TRBJ1-1,TRBV5-1,TRBD1,14,CASRQDREFTEAFF,TGCGCCAGCAGACAAGACAGGGAGTTCACTGAAGCTTTCTTT
medium-sized,TRBJ1-2,TRBV27,-,16,CASSLSLSGTPYGYTF,TGTGCCAGCAGTTTATCTCTCTCGGGCACCCCCTATGGCTACACCTTC
many,TRBJ2-3,TRBV6-6,TRBD2,15,CASSYSLAGADTQYF,TGTGCCAGCAGTTACTCCCTAGCGGGCGCAGATACGCAGTATTTT
-,TRBJ1-4,TRBV7-9,-,14,CTSSLQQGNEKLFF,TGTACCAGCAGCCTTCAACAGGGAAATGAAAAACTGTTTTTT
few,TRBJ1-2,TRBV20-1,TRBD1,13,CSASPTGADGYTF,TGCAGTGCCAGTCCTACAGGGGCCGATGGCTACACCTTC
-,TRBJ1-2,TRBV2,-,16,CASSEVPGRGGDGYTF,TGTGCCAGCAGTGAAGTTCCCGGCAGGGGTGGTGATGGCTACACCTTC
many,TRBJ2-2,TRBV12-3/TRBV12-4,TRBD2,15,CASSYSGGRTGELFF,TGTGCCAGCAGTTACAGCGGGGGGAGGACCGGGGAGCTGTTTTTT
-,TRBJ2-2,TRBV5-8,-,13,CASSLGPSGELFF,TGTGCCAGCAGCTTGGGACCATCCGGGGAGCTGTTTTTT
few,TRBJ2-5,TRBV6-5,TRBD2,15,CASSNGLAGGHTQYF,TGTGCCAGCAGTAACGGACTAGCGGGAGGTCATACCCAGTACTTC
-,TRBJ1-5,TRBV12-3/TRBV12-4,TRBD1,13,CASSFGTGQSQHF,TGTGCCAGCAGTTTCGGGACAGGGCAATCCCAGCATTTT
many,TRBJ2-7,TRBV7-3,TRBD2,17,CASRPVHPGRERREQYF,TGTGCCAGCAGGCCAGTCCACCCTGGGAGGGAGAGGCGAGAGCAGTACTTC
few,TRBJ2-4,TRBV3-1,TRBD2,15,CASSRAVAGVVIQYF,TGTGCCAGCAGCCGGGCAGTAGCGGGGGTAGTCATTCAGTACTTC
many,TRBJ1-5,TRBV11-2,-,13,CASSLASNQPQHF,TGTGCCAGCAGCTTAGCGAGCAATCAGCCCCAGCATTTT